Following are 11 T cell receptor beta chains from one sample sequenced in a study of T-cell memory formation after mild COVID-19. TCRdb used MiXCR to reprocess the 5' RACE reads, holding one entry per CDR3 protein. The sample yields fewer than 150,000 distinct CDR3 sequences, roughly 13% seen once. Sequenced: PBMCs or a T cell subset sorted from them (not recorded which). The receptors originated from an adult woman who had mild COVID-19 (a few samples of this study predate the infection). Cell type and time point are not known.

This clonotype was picked up a small number of times. This sequence joins TRBV24-1 and TRBJ2-5; the match to TRBD1 covers 7 bases. The CDR3 is made up of 15 amino acids. The ends lost 0 bases at V and 1 base at J; junction bases unmatched: 1. Germline CDR1 reads KGHDR; CDR2 reads SFDVKD. DNA for the CDR3: TGTGCCACCAGTGATTTGCCAGGGGGCCAAGAGACCCAGTACTTC. Translating gives CATSDLPGGQETQYF.

This clonotype showed up just a few times. The chain couples TRBV11-3 to TRBJ2-5; D is unresolved. There are 15 residues in the CDR3. The V gene's germline CDR1 is SGHNT and CDR2 YENEEA. The V gene lost 2 bases and the J gene lost 0 bases, with 10 bases spanning the gap. This chain's CDR3 is CASSLPRSYQETQYF. The DNA for the CDR3 is TGTGCCAGCAGCTTACCCCGCAGCTACCAAGAGACCCAGTACTTC.

This sequence joins TRBV29-1 and TRBJ2-7; 8 bases match TRBD2. This CDR3 is 13 amino acids long. Per the germline V gene, CDR1 is SQVTM and CDR2 is ANQGSEA. With V trimmed by 4 bases and J by 2 bases, 4 bases remained unmatched. This chain's CDR3 is CSVGIAGPYEQYF. The CDR3, as DNA: TGCAGCGTTGGGATAGCGGGACCCTACGAGCAGTACTTC.

About this clonotype: At one end, the junction sequence differs from germline, possibly due to a read error. This chain uses TRBV7-7 with TRBJ2-1, with D perhaps matching TRBD2 (5 bases). The CDR3 extends over 14 amino acids. CDR1 SSHAT and CDR2 FNYEAQ come from the germline V gene (reference sequence). CDR3 residues: CASSLEGSAVEQFF. In nucleotides, the CDR3 is TGTGCTAGCAGCTTAGAGGGTTCGGCAGTCGAGCAGTTCTTC.

This clonotype was detected a few times. The rearrangement uses TRBV4-2 and TRBJ2-7; TRBD1 matches 7 bases. The CDR3 spans 14 residues. Germline assignment: CDR1 LGHNA and CDR2 YNFKEQ. The V segment lost 4 bases and the J segment 3 bases; nucleotides outside the gene matches: 6. The CDR3 protein is CASSPYRGIYEQYF. In DNA form, the CDR3 reads TGTGCCAGCAGCCCCTACAGGGGAATCTACGAGCAGTACTTC.

This clonotype occurred many times. V gene TRBV25-1 combines with J gene TRBJ1-4; no clear D. With 1 base removed from V and 5 bases from J, the gap between germline ends came to 11 bases. The CDR3 runs 15 residues. The germline gives CDR1 MGHDK, CDR2 SYGVNS. The CDR3 region is CASSEFTSGNEKLFF. Here the CDR3 DNA reads TGTGCCAGCAGTGAATTTACCAGTGGAAATGAAAAACTGTTTTTT.

The gene calls are TRBV24-1 and TRBJ2-7; 8 positions match TRBD1. The germline V gene encodes CDR1 KGHDR and CDR2 SFDVKD. This CDR3 has 19 residues. V was clipped by 5 bases and J by 2 bases; unmatched bases: 19. This CDR3 reads CATSALEGRGPSFTYEQYF. CDR3 nucleotides: TGTGCCACCAGTGCCCTTGAGGGCAGGGGGCCTTCCTTTACCTACGAGCAGTACTTC.

The rearrangement links TRBV7-3 to TRBJ2-1; TRBD2 agrees at 9 bases. Germline assignment: CDR1 SGHTA and CDR2 FQGTGA. The V segment lost 5 bases and the J segment 6 bases; nucleotides outside the gene matches: 14. This CDR3 contains 17 residues. CDR3 residues: CASSPEPGLALTNEQFF. For the CDR3, the DNA is TGTGCCAGCAGCCCAGAACCGGGACTAGCCCTAACCAATGAGCAGTTCTTC.

This clonotype has just a few counts. J is TRBJ2-1 and V is TRBV12-3 or TRBV12-4; the D gene could be TRBD1 or TRBD2 (5 bases each). The CDR3 totals 15 residues. V was trimmed by 7 bases and J by 5 bases, leaving 18 bases between them. The CDR3 DNA sequence: TGTGCCAGCACCGAAACTAGGGGAAGGAACAATGAGCAGTTCTTC. It encodes CASTETRGRNNEQFF.

The V gene is TRBV4-3, the J gene TRBJ1-1; D is uncertain. V gave up 0 bases and J gave up 10 bases, with 15 bases separating them. CDR1 is LGHNA, CDR2 YSLEER, per germline. The CDR3 loop spans 14 amino acids. The CDR3: CASSQEGNGGVAFF. CDR3 in DNA: TGCGCCAGCAGCCAAGAGGGGAACGGCGGGGTAGCTTTCTTT.

This clonotype was counted a single time. This chain uses TRBV2 with TRBJ2-7, with a tentative D call TRBD1 (6 bases). Germline CDR1 is SNHLY and CDR2 is FYNNEI. The V end lost 11 bases, the J end lost 2 bases, and 16 bases lay between the germline ends. This CDR3 is 13 amino acids long. The CDR3 nucleotides are TGTGCCTGCGGGCAGGGGAAGACCTACGAGCAGTACTTC. This gives the protein CACGQGKTYEQYF.